These 28 T cell receptor beta chains were sequenced from one sample in a study of early T cells in non-severe SARS-CoV-2 infection (dated by TCRdb to about 2021). Library construction relied on 5' RACE. TCRdb shows the sequencer as NextSeq 500. The raw public data were reprocessed by TCRdb itself: fastp quality trimming at Q25, MiXCR clonotype calling, in-frame beta chains only. Rows are combined by CDR3 protein, so each entry shows the most common genes and DNA. The sample profile shows about 90,000 distinct CDR3 sequences; approximately 12% of them were found once. The biggest ten clones account for approximately 4% of the sample. The source material was whole blood, sampled at baseline. The receptors here all came from an adult who was a healthcare worker with PCR-confirmed SARS-CoV-2 infection or an uninfected control (not recorded which).

This clonotype was seen repeatedly, ten times or more. The chain uses TRBV11-3 and TRBJ2-3; 8 bases match TRBD2. The CDR3 consists of 17 residues. V lost 5 bases, J lost 1 base, and 11 bases stayed unmatched. The germline V gene encodes CDR1 SGHNT and CDR2 YENEEA. The CDR3 nucleotides read TGTGCCAGCAGCCCCCACCCCTCGCGGGGGGGCACAGATACGCAGTATTTT. It translates to CASSPHPSRGGTDTQYF.

This clonotype occurred many times. The chain couples TRBV6-1 to TRBJ2-2; possible D gene TRBD1, 6 bases. The CDR3 spans 15 residues. Germline values: CDR1 MNHNS, CDR2 SASEGT. Between the trimmed V and J ends, which lost 10 bases and 1 base, there was a span of 16 bases. Here the CDR3 reads CATKDRRLNTGELFF. For the CDR3, the DNA is TGTGCCACCAAAGACAGGCGTCTGAACACCGGGGAGCTGTTTTTT.

This clonotype turned up a few times. The J gene is TRBJ1-5, the V gene TRBV6-5; TRBD1 is a possible D gene (5 bases). The germline CDR1 and CDR2 sequences are MNHEY and SVGAGI. The length of the CDR3 is 14 residues. Deletions cut 5 bases from V and 2 bases from J, with 10 bases between. The CDR3 loop reads CASSLVGGNQPQHF. The CDR3 DNA reads TGTGCCAGCAGTCTGGTGGGGGGCAATCAGCCCCAGCATTTT.

The V call is TRBV7-6, the J call TRBJ2-5; TRBD1 or TRBD2 may be the D gene (6 bases each). The CDR3 spans 17 residues. The V gene's germline CDR1 is SGHVS and CDR2 FNYEAQ. The germline V and J ends were trimmed by 3 bases and 4 bases, with 21 bases remaining between them. This CDR3 reads CASSLRVPGAVGETQYF. CDR3 sequence (DNA): TGTGCCAGCAGCTTGAGAGTACCGGGGGCTGTGGGAGAGACCCAGTACTTC.

The chain combines TRBV7-9 with TRBJ1-5; 7 bases are a match to TRBD1. The V gene's germline CDR1 is SEHNR and CDR2 FQNEAQ (reference sequence). The CDR3 is 16 amino acids. V lost 1 base to trimming and J lost 3 bases; unmatched junction nucleotides: 6. The CDR3 sequence: CASSLGQGSFNQPQHF. DNA for the CDR3: TGTGCCAGCAGCTTAGGACAGGGTAGTTTCAATCAGCCCCAGCATTTT.

The chain combines TRBV5-1 with TRBJ2-5; a weak D match, TRBD1 (6 bases). The CDR3 totals 16 residues. Germline V gene lookup returns CDR1 SGHRS and CDR2 YFSETQ. Trimming took off 2 bases at V and 5 bases at J, with 19 bases between the two ends. CDR3 residues: CASSFGQSDRKETQYF. In nucleotides, the CDR3 is TGCGCCAGCAGCTTTGGCCAAAGCGACAGGAAGGAGACCCAGTACTTC.

The table lists this clonotype with many counts. The V gene is TRBV29-1, the J gene TRBJ1-2; maybe TRBD1 (5 bases). Germline V gives CDR1 SQVTM, CDR2 ANQGSEA. This CDR3 is 14 amino acids long. V dropped 1 base and J dropped 4 bases, with 13 bases sitting between them. Written as DNA, the CDR3 is TGCAGCGTTGAAGGTTTGACAGAGATCTATGGCTACACCTTC. It codes for CSVEGLTEIYGYTF.

This clonotype has a count of ten or more. The chain has TRBV3-1 and TRBJ1-2; 10 bases agree with TRBD1. Germline assignment: CDR1 LGHDT and CDR2 YNNKEL (reference sequence). The trim removed 2 bases at V and 6 bases at J, leaving 6 bases unmatched. This CDR3 spans 15 amino acids. CDR3 in amino acids: CASSQRDRGSDGYTF. The CDR3 coding sequence is TGTGCCAGCAGCCAACGGGACAGGGGTTCGGATGGCTACACCTTC.

This clonotype showed up just a few times. This chain connects TRBV20-1 to TRBJ2-1; 12 positions agree with TRBD2. With 0 bases clipped from V and 9 bases from J, the junction kept 6 bases outside the gene matches. The CDR3 has 15 residues. The germline V gene has CDR1 DFQATT and CDR2 SNEGSKA (reference sequence). The chain's CDR3 is CSARESLAGGREQFF. The CDR3 DNA sequence: TGCAGTGCTAGAGAGTCGCTAGCGGGAGGGCGTGAGCAGTTCTTC.

There are a few counts of this clonotype. The chain combines TRBV28 with TRBJ2-3; 9 bases fit TRBD1. Germline lookup yields CDR1 MDHEN and CDR2 SYDVKM. The length of the CDR3 is 20 residues. Trimming cost V 5 bases and J 3 bases; bases outside gene matches: 21. The CDR3 loop reads CASSTHLPPGTGTLTDTQYF. The CDR3 region has the DNA TGTGCCAGCAGTACCCATTTGCCCCCGGGGACAGGGACATTGACAGATACGCAGTATTTT.

This clonotype showed up just a few times. The V call is TRBV6-5, the J call TRBJ2-7; 11 bases align to TRBD1. The CDR3 loop spans 15 amino acids. Germline V gene data show CDR1 as MNHEY and CDR2 as SVGAGI. Unmatched junction bases numbered 7, after V lost 5 bases and J lost 4 bases. The CDR3 DNA sequence: TGTGCCAGCAGTAGGACAGGGGGCGGCTCTTACGAGCAGTACTTC. It codes for CASSRTGGGSYEQYF.

The chain combines TRBV3-1 with TRBJ1-1; TRBD1 is a possible D gene (5 bases). The V and J ends lost 3 bases and 6 bases respectively, with 14 bases between them. CDR3 length: 14 amino acids. Per the germline V gene, CDR1 is LGHDT and CDR2 is YNNKEL (reference sequence). The CDR3 loop reads CASSHLAGPAEAFF. The CDR3 DNA follows: TGTGCCAGCAGCCACCTCGCAGGGCCCGCTGAAGCTTTCTTT.

This clonotype appeared a few times. The chain is built from TRBV11-2 and TRBJ2-1; the D gene is possibly TRBD2 (5 bases). Trimming removed 1 base at V and 4 bases at J, with 11 bases between. The CDR3 extends over 15 amino acids. Per the germline V gene, CDR1 is SGHAT and CDR2 is FQNNGV. This chain's CDR3 is CASSLGSALYNEQFF. CDR3 in DNA: TGTGCCAGCAGCTTAGGTAGCGCATTGTACAATGAGCAGTTCTTC.

The table lists this clonotype with a few counts. This chain joins TRBV7-8 and TRBJ2-7; D might be TRBD2 (6 bases). The CDR3 has 16 amino acids. V lost 4 bases, J lost 2 bases, and 18 bases lay in between. Germline CDR1 reads SGHVS; CDR2 reads FQNEAQ. CDR3 in amino acids: CASSSRRGVPTYEQYF. Written as DNA, the CDR3 is TGTGCCAGCAGCTCTCGCCGCGGGGTCCCCACCTACGAGCAGTACTTC.

The gene calls are TRBV13 and TRBJ2-7; D might be TRBD1 (7 bases). The CDR3 runs 15 residues. Germline V gene lookup returns CDR1 PRHDT and CDR2 FYEKMQ (reference sequence). The ends were cut back, 5 bases at V and 0 bases at J, with 14 bases in the middle. Here the CDR3 reads CASSPTRGASYEQYF. CDR3 coding DNA: TGTGCCAGCAGCCCGACCAGGGGGGCCTCCTACGAGCAGTACTTC.

This clonotype turned up a few times. CDR3 DNA: TGTGCCAGTAGTATAGACTCTAGCGGGGGATACAATGAGCAGTTCTTC. Residues: CASSIDSSGGYNEQFF. This chain links TRBV19 with TRBJ2-1, with 10 nucleotides matching TRBD2. The CDR3 length is 16 residues. Per germline, CDR1 LNHDA and CDR2 SQIVND (reference sequence). Germline trimming cut 0 bases from V and 4 bases from J; bases unmatched to any gene: 3.

Only a few counts were recorded for this clonotype. The gene calls are TRBV6-1 and TRBJ1-2; D unresolved. This CDR3 region has 15 residues. V gave up 4 bases and J gave up 1 base, with 13 bases separating them. CDR1 MNHNS and CDR2 SASEGT come from the germline V gene. This CDR3 is CASSAPELINYGYTF. The DNA of the CDR3 is TGTGCCAGCAGTGCACCGGAACTGATTAACTATGGCTACACCTTC.

The rearrangement uses TRBV11-2 and TRBJ1-6; D uncertain. V lost 1 base, J lost 3 bases, and 10 bases lay in between. This CDR3 contains 16 residues. Looked up from germline, CDR1 is SGHAT and CDR2 is FQNNGV. The CDR3, as DNA: TGTGCCAGCAGCTTAGCCAGAAATAACTATAATTCACCCCTCCACTTT. Its protein product is CASSLARNNYNSPLHF.

This clonotype is categorized as medium-sized. The chain has TRBV12-3 or TRBV12-4 and TRBJ1-5, with TRBD1 matching over 7 bases. The CDR3 spans 14 residues. Germline trimming cut 3 bases from V and 7 bases from J; bases unmatched to any gene: 6. The CDR3 DNA is TGTGCCAGCAGTTTGCGTCAGGGGGAACAGCCCCAGCATTTT. It codes for CASSLRQGEQPQHF.

This clonotype was counted once. The chain joins TRBV29-1 to TRBJ1-1; 8 bases align to TRBD1. Germline loops: CDR1 SQVTM, CDR2 ANQGSEA. CDR3 length: 14 amino acids. V shed 6 bases, J shed 0 bases, and the junction held 6 bases outside the gene matches. The CDR3 here is CSVAIRGLNTEAFF. The CDR3 bases are TGCAGCGTAGCCATCAGGGGGCTGAACACTGAAGCTTTCTTT.

This clonotype has at least ten counts. DNA of the CDR3: TGTGCCAGCACTAGAAACACCGGGGAGCTGTTTTTT. It is translated as CASTRNTGELFF. V gene TRBV2 combines with J gene TRBJ2-2; D is undetermined. This CDR3 spans 12 amino acids. V shed 7 bases and J shed 2 bases, with 5 bases lying between them. Germline assignment: CDR1 SNHLY and CDR2 FYNNEI.

This chain joins TRBV18 and TRBJ2-1; possibly TRBD1 for D (6 bases). The length of the CDR3 is 13 residues. Trimming pared 3 bases from V and 9 bases from J, leaving 12 bases between. Germline V gene data show CDR1 as KGHSH and CDR2 as LQKENI. The CDR3 region has the DNA TGTGCCAGCTCACCTATACAGGGAAGTGAGCAGTTCTTC. Protein product: CASSPIQGSEQFF.

The chain employs TRBV6-2 or TRBV6-3 and TRBJ1-2, with unresolved D. CDR3 length equals 15 residues. CDR1 is MNHEY, CDR2 SVGEGT, per germline. Between the trimmed V and J ends, which lost 8 bases and 4 bases, there was a span of 20 bases. The CDR3 sequence: CASAPWASVFYGYTF. DNA for the CDR3: TGTGCCAGCGCCCCTTGGGCCTCTGTGTTCTATGGCTACACCTTC.

This clonotype turned up a few times. J is TRBJ2-1 and V is TRBV20-1; 7 bases line up with TRBD2. The CDR3 has 16 residues. V dropped 5 bases and J dropped 4; count of bases not matched to a gene: 14. CDR1 is DFQATT and CDR2 is SNEGSKA in the germline V gene (reference sequence). This chain's CDR3 is CSASLGSSGVYNEQFF. The CDR3 bases are TGCAGTGCTTCCCTGGGCTCTAGCGGAGTTTACAATGAGCAGTTCTTC.

V and J are TRBV2 and TRBJ2-1; D gene unclear. Germline V gene lookup returns CDR1 SNHLY and CDR2 FYNNEI. The CDR3 is 14 amino acids. Trimming cost V 6 bases and J 2 bases, with 11 bases left between them. As DNA, the CDR3 is TGTGCCAGCAGCACTGGACCGGCCTACAATGAGCAGTTCTTC. Protein product: CASSTGPAYNEQFF.

The chain links TRBV7-6 to TRBJ2-3; TRBD1 aligns across 8 bases. The CDR3 length is 16 residues. Germline trimming cut 5 bases from V and 1 base from J; bases unmatched to any gene: 8. Germline V gene lookup returns CDR1 SGHVS and CDR2 FNYEAQ. CDR3 DNA: TGTGCCAGCAGCGATCCCGGGGGACAGGGCACAGATACGCAGTATTTT. Amino acid sequence: CASSDPGGQGTDTQYF.

The sample holds a few counts of this clonotype. V gene TRBV19 combines with J gene TRBJ1-2; perhaps TRBD1 as D (5 bases). Germline assignment: CDR1 LNHDA and CDR2 SQIVND (reference sequence). V lost 9 bases and J lost 5, with 13 bases in between. The CDR3 contains 12 residues. CDR3 in DNA: TGTGCCAGCCGACCCCAGGGTTATGGCTACACCTTC. This sequence encodes CASRPQGYGYTF.

This clonotype came up a few times. The chain combines TRBV6-5 with TRBJ2-7; D is ambiguous. The germline V gene encodes CDR1 MNHEY and CDR2 SVGAGI. The CDR3 spans 15 residues. The V end lost 0 bases, the J end lost 0 bases, and 9 bases lay between the germline ends. CDR3 loop: CASSYSTASSYEQYF. In nucleotides, the CDR3 is TGTGCCAGCAGTTACTCGACGGCTAGCTCCTACGAGCAGTACTTC.